This T cell receptor beta chain was sequenced in a study of cytomegalovirus exposure and HLA in healthy donors. Study as a whole: A prior analysis found 90 million to 120 million unique TCR beta sequences from roughly 180 million T cells.

With regard to this clone: What it binds is not known.

Broader study findings: The investigators catalogued 164 TCR beta chains as cytomegalovirus-associated. Reports indicated that the classifier achieved high specificity and sensitivity in diagnosing cytomegalovirus status.

The PCR had 60 Vbeta and 13 Jbeta primers. Assay: immunoSEQ multiplex PCR; the TCRdb copy retains only in-frame clones and omits some. The sample's table shows 100,000 to 150,000 clones. Sequenced: PBMCs. The receptor was derived from a woman in her forties in good health and CMV-seronegative.

CDR3 in amino acids: CASSGGNQPQHF. DNA of the CDR3: TGTGCCAGCAGCGGAGGCAATCAGCCCCAGCATTTT. The rearrangement links TRBV7-8 to TRBJ1-5; D gene uncertain. The CDR3 totals 12 residues. V was shortened by 5 bases and J by 2 bases, with 4 bases between the two germline ends. Germline V gives CDR1 SGHVS, CDR2 FQNEAQ.